This TCR beta chain derives from a study of T cells in Graves' hyperthyroidism and ophthalmopathy. Findings of the study overall: Among thyroid clonotypes expanded above 0.001, most also appeared in blood.

The CDR3 length is 15 residues. The V and J ends lost 1 base and 3 bases respectively, with 13 bases between them. Germline lookup yields CDR1 SGHTA and CDR2 FQGNSA. RNA transcripts gave rise to amplified TCR beta CDR3 regions. Primed by the HTBI set, a first-round RT-PCR was run on the TCR CDR3. TCRdb ran MiXCR on the multiplex PCR reads and lists one entry per CDR3 protein. Among 380,000 or so distinct CDR3 sequences, approximately 13% were seen once, and the ten largest hold more than 20%. This clonotype was recorded at least ten times. Antigen unknown. This sequence originates from a man younger than 45 with Graves' hyperthyroidism that later progressed to Graves' ophthalmopathy. This sequence joins TRBV7-2 and TRBJ2-7; possible D gene TRBD2, 6 bases. The source material was blood. Here the CDR3 reads CASSLVSGTDYEQYF. CDR3 DNA: TGTGCCAGCAGCTTAGTTTCCGGGACTGACTACGAGCAGTACTTC. The whole variable domain, remainder taken from reference TRBV7-2 and TRBJ2-7, is GAGVSQSPSNKVTEKGKDVELRCDPISGHTALYWYRQSLGQGLEFLIYFQGNSAPDKSGLPSDRFSAERTGGSVSTLTIQRTQQEDSAVYLCASSLVSGTDYEQYFGPGTRLTVT.